This T cell receptor (beta chain) was identified in a study of T cells after yellow fever vaccination. This clonotype was detected many times. Trimming shortened V by 0 bases and J by 0 bases, and 7 bases separated the two germline ends. The CDR3 consists of 15 residues. Germline values: CDR1 SGHRS, CDR2 YFSETQ. TCRdb fed the 5' RACE reads into MiXCR, producing one record per CDR3 protein. Here the sample spans over 20,000 distinct CDR3 sequences, approximately 5% being singletons. The receptor was derived from a man aged 30 to 45 who received the YFV17D yellow fever vaccine. The sequencing here drew on PBMCs, either bulk or a sorted T-cell subset (CD4+, CD8+, memory, or dextramer-sorted; not recorded which), taken 15 days after the yellow fever booster vaccination. The V gene is TRBV5-1, the J gene TRBJ2-1; D is undetermined. CDR3 DNA sequence: TGCGCCAGCAGCTTGGCTGCTAGCTCCTACAATGAGCAGTTCTTC. Its translation: CASSLAASSYNEQFF.